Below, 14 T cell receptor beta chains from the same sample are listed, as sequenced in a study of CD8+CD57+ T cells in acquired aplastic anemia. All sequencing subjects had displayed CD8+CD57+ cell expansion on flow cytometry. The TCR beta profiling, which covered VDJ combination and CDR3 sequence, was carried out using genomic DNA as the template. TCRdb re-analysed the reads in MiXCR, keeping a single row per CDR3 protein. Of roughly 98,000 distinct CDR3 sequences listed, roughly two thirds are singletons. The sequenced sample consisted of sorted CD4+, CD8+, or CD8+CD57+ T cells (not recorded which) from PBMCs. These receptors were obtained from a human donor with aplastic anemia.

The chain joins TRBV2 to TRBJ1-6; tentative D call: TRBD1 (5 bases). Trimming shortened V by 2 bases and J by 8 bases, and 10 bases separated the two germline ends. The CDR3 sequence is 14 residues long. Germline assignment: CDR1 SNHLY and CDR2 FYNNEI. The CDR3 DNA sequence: TGTGCCAGCAGTGAAATCTTGGGGGATTCACCCCTCCACTTT. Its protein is CASSEILGDSPLHF.

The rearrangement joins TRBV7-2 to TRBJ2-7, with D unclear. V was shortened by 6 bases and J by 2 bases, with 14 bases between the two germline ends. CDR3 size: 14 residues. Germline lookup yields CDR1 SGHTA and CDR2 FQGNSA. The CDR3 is CASSQWGLTYEQYF. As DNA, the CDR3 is TGTGCCAGCAGTCAGTGGGGTTTGACCTACGAGCAGTACTTC.

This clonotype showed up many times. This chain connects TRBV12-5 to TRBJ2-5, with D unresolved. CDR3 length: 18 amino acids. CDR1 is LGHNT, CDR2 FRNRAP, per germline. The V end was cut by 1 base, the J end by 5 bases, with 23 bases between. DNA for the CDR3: TGTGCTAGTGGTTTGGCGTACATGACCCCTCGTGAGCAGGAGACCCAGTACTTC. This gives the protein CASGLAYMTPREQETQYF.

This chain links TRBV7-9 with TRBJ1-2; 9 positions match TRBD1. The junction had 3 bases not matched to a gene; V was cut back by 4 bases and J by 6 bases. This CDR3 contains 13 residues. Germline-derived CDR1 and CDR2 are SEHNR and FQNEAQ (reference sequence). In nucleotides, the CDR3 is TGTGCCAGCAGCTGGGGGACAGGGAATGGCTACACCTTC. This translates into CASSWGTGNGYTF.

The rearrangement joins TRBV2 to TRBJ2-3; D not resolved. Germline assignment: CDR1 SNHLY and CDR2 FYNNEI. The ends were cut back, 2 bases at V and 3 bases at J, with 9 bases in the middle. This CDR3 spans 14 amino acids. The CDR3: CASSERRATDTQYF. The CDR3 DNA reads TGTGCCAGCAGTGAAAGGCGTGCGACAGATACGCAGTATTTT.

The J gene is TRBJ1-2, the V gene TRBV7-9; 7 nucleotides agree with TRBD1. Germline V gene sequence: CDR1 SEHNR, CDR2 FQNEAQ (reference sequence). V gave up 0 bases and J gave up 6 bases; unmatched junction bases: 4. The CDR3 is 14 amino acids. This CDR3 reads CASSLAGQEDGYTF. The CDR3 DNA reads TGTGCCAGCAGCTTAGCTGGACAGGAGGATGGCTACACCTTC.

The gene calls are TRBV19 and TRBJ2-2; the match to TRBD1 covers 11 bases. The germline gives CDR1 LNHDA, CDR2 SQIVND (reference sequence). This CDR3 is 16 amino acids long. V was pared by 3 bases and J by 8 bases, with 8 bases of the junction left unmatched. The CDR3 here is CASSIQGQGAIGELFF. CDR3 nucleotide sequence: TGTGCCAGTAGTATTCAAGGACAGGGGGCAATTGGGGAGCTGTTTTTT.

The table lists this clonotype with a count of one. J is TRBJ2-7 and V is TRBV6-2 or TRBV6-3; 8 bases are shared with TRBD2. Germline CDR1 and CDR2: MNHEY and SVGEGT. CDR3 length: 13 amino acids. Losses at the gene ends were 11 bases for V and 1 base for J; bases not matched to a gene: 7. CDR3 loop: CASVGGGSYEQYF. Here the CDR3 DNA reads TGTGCCTCCGTCGGGGGGGGTTCCTACGAGCAGTACTTC.

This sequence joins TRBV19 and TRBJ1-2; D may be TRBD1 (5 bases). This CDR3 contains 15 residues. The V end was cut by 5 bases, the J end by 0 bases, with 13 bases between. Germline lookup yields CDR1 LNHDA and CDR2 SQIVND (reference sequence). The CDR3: CASSPQGSANYGYTF. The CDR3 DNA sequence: TGTGCCAGTAGTCCCCAGGGTTCCGCTAACTATGGCTACACCTTC.

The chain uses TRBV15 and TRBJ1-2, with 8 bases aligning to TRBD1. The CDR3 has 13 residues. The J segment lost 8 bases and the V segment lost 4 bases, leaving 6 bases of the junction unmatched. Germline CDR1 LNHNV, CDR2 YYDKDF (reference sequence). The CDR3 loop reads CATSTLTGEGYTF. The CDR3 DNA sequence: TGTGCCACCAGCACTTTGACAGGGGAAGGCTACACCTTC. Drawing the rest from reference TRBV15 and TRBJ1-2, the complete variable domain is DAMVIQNPRYQVTQFGKPVTLSCSQTLNHNVMYWYQQKSSQAPKLLFHYYDKDFNNEADTPDNFQSRRPNTSFCFLDIRSPGLGDTAMYLCATSTLTGEGYTFGSGTRLTVV.

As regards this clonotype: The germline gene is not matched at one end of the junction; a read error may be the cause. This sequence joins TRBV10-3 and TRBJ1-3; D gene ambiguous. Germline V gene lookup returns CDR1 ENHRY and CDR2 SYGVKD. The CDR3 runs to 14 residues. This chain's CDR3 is CAISDHDTGNTIYF. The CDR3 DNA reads TGTGCCATAAGTGACCACGACACCGGAAACACCATATATTTT.

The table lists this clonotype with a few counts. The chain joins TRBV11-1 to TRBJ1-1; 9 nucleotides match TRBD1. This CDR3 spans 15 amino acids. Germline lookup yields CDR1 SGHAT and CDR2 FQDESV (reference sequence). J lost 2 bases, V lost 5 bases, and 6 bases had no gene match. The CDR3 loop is CASSRMTGGNTEAFF. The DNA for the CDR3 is TGTGCCAGCAGCCGTATGACAGGGGGTAACACTGAAGCTTTCTTT.

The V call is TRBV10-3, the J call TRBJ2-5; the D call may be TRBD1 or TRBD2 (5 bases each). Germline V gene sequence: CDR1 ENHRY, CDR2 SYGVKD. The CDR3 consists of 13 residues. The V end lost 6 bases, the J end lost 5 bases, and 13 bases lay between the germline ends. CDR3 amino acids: CAIRGQGDETQYF. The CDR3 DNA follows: TGTGCCATCAGGGGGCAGGGAGACGAGACCCAGTACTTC.

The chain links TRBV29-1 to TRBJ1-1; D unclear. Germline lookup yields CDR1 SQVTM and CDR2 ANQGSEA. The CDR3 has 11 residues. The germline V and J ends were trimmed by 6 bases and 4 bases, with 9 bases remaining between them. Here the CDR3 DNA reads TGCAGCGTCACGACTCTCACTGAAGCTTTCTTT. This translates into CSVTTLTEAFF.